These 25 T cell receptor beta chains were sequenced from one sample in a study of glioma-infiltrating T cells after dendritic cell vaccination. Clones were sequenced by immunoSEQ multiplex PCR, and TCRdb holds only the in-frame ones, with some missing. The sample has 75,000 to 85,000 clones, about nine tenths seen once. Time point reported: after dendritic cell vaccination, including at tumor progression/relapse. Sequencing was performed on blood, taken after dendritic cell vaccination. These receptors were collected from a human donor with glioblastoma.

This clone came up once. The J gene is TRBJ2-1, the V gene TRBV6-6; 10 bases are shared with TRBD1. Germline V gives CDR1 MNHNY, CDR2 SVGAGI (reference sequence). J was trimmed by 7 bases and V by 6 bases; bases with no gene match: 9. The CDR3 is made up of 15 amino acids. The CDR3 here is CASSPTGGRWNEQFF. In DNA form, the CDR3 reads TGTGCCAGCAGCCCGACAGGGGGCAGGTGGAATGAGCAGTTCTTC.

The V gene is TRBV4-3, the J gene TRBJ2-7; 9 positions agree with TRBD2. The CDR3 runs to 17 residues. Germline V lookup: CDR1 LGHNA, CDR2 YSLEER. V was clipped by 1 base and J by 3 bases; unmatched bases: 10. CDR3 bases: TGCGCCAGCAGCCAAGCTGCTAGGACTAGCGATGACTACGAGCAGTACTTC. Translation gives CASSQAARTSDDYEQYF.

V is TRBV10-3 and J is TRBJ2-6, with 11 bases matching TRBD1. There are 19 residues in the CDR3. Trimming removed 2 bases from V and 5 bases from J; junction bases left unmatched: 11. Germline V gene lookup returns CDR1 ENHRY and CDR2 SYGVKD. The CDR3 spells CAISESTGTGGGRANVLTF. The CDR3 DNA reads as TGTGCCATCAGTGAGAGCACCGGGACAGGGGGGGGGAGGGCCAACGTCCTGACTTTC.

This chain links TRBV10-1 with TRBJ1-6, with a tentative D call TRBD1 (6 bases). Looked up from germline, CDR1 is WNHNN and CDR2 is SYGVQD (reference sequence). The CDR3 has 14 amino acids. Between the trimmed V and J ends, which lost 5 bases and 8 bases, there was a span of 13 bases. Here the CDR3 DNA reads TGCGCCAGCAGTCCTGACAGGAATTATTCACCCCTCCACTTT. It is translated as CASSPDRNYSPLHF.

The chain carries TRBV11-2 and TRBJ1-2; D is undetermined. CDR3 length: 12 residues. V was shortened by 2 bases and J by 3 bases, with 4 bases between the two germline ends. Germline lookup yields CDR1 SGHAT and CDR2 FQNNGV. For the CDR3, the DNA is TGTGCCAGCAGCTTATTCGACTATGGCTACACCTTC. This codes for CASSLFDYGYTF. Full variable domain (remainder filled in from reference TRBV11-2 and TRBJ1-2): EAGVAQSPRYKIIEKRQSVAFWCNPISGHATLYWYQQILGQGPKLLIQFQNNGVVDDSQLPKDRFSAERLKGVDSTLKIQPAKLEDSAVYLCASSLFDYGYTFGSGTRLTVV.

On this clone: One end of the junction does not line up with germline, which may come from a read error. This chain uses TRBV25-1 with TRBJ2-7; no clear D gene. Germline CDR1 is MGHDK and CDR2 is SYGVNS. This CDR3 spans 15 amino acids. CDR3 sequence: CASSPYGQISHEQYF. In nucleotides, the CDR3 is TGTGCCAGCAGCCCCTATGGGCAAATCTCCCACGAGCAGTACTTC.

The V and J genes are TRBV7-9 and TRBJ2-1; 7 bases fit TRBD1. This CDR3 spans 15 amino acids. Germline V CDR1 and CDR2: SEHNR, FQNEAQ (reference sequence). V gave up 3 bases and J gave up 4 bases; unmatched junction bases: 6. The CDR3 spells CASSFYRDSYNEQFF. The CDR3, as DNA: TGTGCCAGCAGCTTCTACCGGGACAGTTACAATGAGCAGTTCTTC.

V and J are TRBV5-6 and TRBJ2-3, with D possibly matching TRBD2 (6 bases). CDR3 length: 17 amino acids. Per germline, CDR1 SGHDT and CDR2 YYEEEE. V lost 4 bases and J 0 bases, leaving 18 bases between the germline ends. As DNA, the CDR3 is TGTGCCAGCAGCCCTTCAAGTCTAGCGTCGAGCACAGATACGCAGTATTTT. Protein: CASSPSSLASSTDTQYF.

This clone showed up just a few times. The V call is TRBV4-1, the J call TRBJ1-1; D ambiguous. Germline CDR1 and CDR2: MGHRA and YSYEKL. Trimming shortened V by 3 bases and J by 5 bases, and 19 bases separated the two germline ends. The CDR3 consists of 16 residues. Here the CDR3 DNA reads TGCGCCAGCAGCCAGCAGCTCCCGAGGGTCGGGACTGAAGCTTTCTTT. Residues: CASSQQLPRVGTEAFF.

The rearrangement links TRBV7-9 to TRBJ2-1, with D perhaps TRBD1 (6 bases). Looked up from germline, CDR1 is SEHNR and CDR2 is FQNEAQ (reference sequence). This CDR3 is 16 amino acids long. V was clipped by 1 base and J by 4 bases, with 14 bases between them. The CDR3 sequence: CASSLVIWDTYNEQFF. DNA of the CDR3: TGTGCCAGCAGCTTAGTGATATGGGACACTTACAATGAGCAGTTCTTC.

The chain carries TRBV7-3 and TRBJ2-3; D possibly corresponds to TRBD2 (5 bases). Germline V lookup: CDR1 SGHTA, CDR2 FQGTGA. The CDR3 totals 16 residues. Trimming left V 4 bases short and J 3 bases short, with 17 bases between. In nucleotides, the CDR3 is TGTGCCAGCAGCTCTAGTGGTGGGAGAGGAACAGATACGCAGTATTTT. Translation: CASSSSGGRGTDTQYF. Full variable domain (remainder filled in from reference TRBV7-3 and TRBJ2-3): GAGVSQTPSNKVTEKGKYVELRCDPISGHTALYWYRQSLGQGPEFLIYFQGTGAADDSGLPNDRFFAVRPEGSVSTLKIQRTERGDSAVYLCASSSSGGRGTDTQYFGPGTRLTVL.

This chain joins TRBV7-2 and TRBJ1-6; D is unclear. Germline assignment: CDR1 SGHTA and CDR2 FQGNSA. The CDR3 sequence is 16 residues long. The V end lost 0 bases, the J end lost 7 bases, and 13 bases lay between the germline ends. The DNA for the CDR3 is TGTGCCAGCAGCTTAGCGGCCGGGGAGAGAAATTCACCCCTCCACTTT. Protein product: CASSLAAGERNSPLHF.

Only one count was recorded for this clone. The CDR3 region has the DNA TGTGCCAGTAGACACAGGGGGCTCTTCTCCCCCACTATGAACACTGAAGCTTTCTTT. As protein: CASRHRGLFSPTMNTEAFF. The chain joins TRBV19 to TRBJ1-1; the match to TRBD1 covers 9 bases. The CDR3 is made up of 19 amino acids. CDR1 and CDR2 (germline): LNHDA, SQIVND (reference sequence). V lost 6 bases to trimming and J lost 0 bases; unmatched junction nucleotides: 17. Full variable domain (remainder filled in from reference TRBV19 and TRBJ1-1): DGGITQSPKYLFRKEGQNVTLSCEQNLNHDAMYWYRQDPGQGLRLIYYSQIVNDFQKGDIAEGYSVSREKKESFPLTVTSAQKNPTAFYLCASRHRGLFSPTMNTEAFFGQGTRLTVV.

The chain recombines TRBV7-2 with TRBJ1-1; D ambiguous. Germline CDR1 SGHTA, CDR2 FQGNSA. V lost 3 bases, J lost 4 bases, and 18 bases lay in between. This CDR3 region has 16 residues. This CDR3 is CASSFEGSGRGTEAFF. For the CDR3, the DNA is TGTGCCAGCAGCTTCGAGGGTAGCGGGCGAGGCACTGAAGCTTTCTTT.

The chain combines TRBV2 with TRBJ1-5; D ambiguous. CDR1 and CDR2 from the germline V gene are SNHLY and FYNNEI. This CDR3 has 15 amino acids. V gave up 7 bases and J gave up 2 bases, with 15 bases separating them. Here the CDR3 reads CASTSTVLGNQPQHF. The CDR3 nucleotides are TGTGCCAGCACCTCTACAGTACTAGGCAATCAGCCCCAGCATTTT.

CDR3 region: CASSLGEGHYTF. CDR3 DNA: TGTGCCAGCAGCTTAGGCGAGGGCCACTACACCTTC. The chain is built from TRBV11-3 and TRBJ1-2; no reliable D call. This CDR3 has 12 amino acids. The germline V gene encodes CDR1 SGHNT and CDR2 YENEEA. Trimming took 1 base from V and 10 from J, leaving 10 bases between them.

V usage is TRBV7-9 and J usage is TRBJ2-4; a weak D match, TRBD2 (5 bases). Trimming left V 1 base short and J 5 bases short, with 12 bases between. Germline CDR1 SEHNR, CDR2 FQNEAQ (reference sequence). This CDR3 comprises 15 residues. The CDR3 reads CASSLGQEVQNIQYF. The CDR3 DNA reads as TGTGCCAGCAGCTTAGGGCAGGAGGTCCAAAACATTCAGTACTTC.

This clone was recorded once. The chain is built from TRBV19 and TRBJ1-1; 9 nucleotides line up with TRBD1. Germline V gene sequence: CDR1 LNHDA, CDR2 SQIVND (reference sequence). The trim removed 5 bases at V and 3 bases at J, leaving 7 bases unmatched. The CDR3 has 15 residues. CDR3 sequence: CASSFWDRAYTEAFF. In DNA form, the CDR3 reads TGTGCCAGTAGTTTCTGGGACAGGGCGTACACTGAAGCTTTCTTT. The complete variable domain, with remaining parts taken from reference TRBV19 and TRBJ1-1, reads DGGITQSPKYLFRKEGQNVTLSCEQNLNHDAMYWYRQDPGQGLRLIYYSQIVNDFQKGDIAEGYSVSREKKESFPLTVTSAQKNPTAFYLCASSFWDRAYTEAFFGQGTRLTVV.

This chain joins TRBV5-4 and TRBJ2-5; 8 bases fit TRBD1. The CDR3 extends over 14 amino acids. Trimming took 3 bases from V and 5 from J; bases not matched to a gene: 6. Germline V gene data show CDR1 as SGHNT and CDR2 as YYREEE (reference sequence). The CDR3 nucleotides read TGTGCCAGCAGCTCCGGACAGGGACGGGAGACCCAGTACTTC. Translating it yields CASSSGQGRETQYF.

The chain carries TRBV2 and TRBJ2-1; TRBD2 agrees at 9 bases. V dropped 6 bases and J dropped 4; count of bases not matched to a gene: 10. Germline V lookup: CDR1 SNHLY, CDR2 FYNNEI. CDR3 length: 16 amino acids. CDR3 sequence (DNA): TGTGCCAGCAGCCGTAGCGGGGGAAACCTATACAATGAGCAGTTCTTC. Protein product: CASSRSGGNLYNEQFF.

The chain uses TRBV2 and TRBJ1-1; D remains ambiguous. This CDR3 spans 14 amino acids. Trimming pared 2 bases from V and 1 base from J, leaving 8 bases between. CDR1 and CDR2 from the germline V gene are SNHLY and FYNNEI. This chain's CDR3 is CASSERAGNTEAFF. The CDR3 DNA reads TGTGCCAGCAGTGAACGGGCGGGGAACACTGAAGCTTTCTTT. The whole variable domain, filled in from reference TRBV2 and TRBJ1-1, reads EPEVTQTPSHQVTQMGQEVILRCVPISNHLYFYWYRQILGQKVEFLVSFYNNEISEKSEIFDDQFSVERPDGSNFTLKIRSTKLEDSAMYFCASSERAGNTEAFFGQGTRLTVV.

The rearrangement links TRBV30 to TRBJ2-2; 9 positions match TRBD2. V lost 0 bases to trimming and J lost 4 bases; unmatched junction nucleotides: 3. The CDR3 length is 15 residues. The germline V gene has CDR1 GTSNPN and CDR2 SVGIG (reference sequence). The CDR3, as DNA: TGTGCCTGGAGTGTACAACTAGCGGGCACCGGGGAGCTGTTTTTT. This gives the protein CAWSVQLAGTGELFF.

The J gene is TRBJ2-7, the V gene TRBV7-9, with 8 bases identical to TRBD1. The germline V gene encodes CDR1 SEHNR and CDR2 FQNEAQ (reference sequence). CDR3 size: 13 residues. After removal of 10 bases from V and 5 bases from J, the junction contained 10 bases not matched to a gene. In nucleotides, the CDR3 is TGTGCCACCTCCCCCAGGGGGCTGAACGAGCAGTACTTC. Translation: CATSPRGLNEQYF. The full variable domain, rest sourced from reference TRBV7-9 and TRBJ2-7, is DTGVSQNPRHKITKRGQNVTFRCDPISEHNRLYWYRQTLGQGPEFLTYFQNEAQLEKSRLLSDRFSAERPKGSFSTLEIQRTEQGDSAMYLCATSPRGLNEQYFGPGTRLTVT.

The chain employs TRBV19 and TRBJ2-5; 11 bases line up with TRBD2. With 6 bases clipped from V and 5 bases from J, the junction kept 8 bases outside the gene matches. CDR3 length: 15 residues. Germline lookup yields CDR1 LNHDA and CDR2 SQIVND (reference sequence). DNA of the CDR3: TGTGCCAGTAGCTTAATAGCGGGAGGGGGGGAGACCCAGTACTTC. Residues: CASSLIAGGGETQYF.

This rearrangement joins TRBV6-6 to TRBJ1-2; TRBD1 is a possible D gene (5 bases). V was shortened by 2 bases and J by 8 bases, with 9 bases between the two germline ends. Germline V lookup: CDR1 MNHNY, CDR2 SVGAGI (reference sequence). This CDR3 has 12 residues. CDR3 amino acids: CASSYEAGGYTF. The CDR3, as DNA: TGTGCCAGCAGTTACGAAGCAGGGGGCTACACCTTC.